A selection of T cell receptor beta chains follows, all from one sample in a study of tissue T cells after allogeneic stem cell transplantation. Data came from immunoSEQ multiplex PCR; TCRdb stores just in-frame clones and leaves some out. The table records tens of thousands of clones, just under 95% of them present only once. Material: blood, obtained before transplantation. The receptors here all came from a woman aged 40-70 years who later had graft-versus-host disease after an allogeneic stem cell transplant. The CDR3 runs from the conserved cysteine through the conserved F or W. D genes are given only for firm matches. Some rows mark clone size as missing; the rest say once, few, many or name a class of expanded clone.

clone_size: once; j_call: TRBJ1-1; d_call: NA; v_call: TRBV7-7; cdr3_aa: CASSLDPSTEAFF; cdr3_nt: TGTGCTAGCAGCTTAGACCCTAGCACTGAAGCTTTCTTT
clone_size: NA; j_call: TRBJ1-2; d_call: NA; v_call: TRBV12-3/TRBV12-4; cdr3_aa: CASSPSTNYGYTF; cdr3_nt: TGTGCCAGCAGCCCTTCTACTAACTATGGCTACACCTTC
clone_size: NA; j_call: TRBJ2-7; d_call: NA; v_call: TRBV28; cdr3_aa: CASSNRARSLYEQYF; cdr3_nt: TGTGCCAGCTCCAACAGGGCCCGCAGCCTCTACGAGCAGTACTTC
clone_size: once; j_call: TRBJ2-3; d_call: NA; v_call: TRBV5-1; cdr3_aa: CASSLALLADDTDTQYF; cdr3_nt: TGCGCCAGCAGCTTGGCCCTCCTAGCTGACGACACAGATACGCAGTATTTT
clone_size: NA; j_call: TRBJ2-1; d_call: NA; v_call: TRBV6-5; cdr3_aa: CASRALVNEQFF; cdr3_nt: TGTGCCAGCAGAGCCCTAGTCAATGAGCAGTTCTTC
clone_size: NA; j_call: TRBJ2-5; d_call: NA; v_call: TRBV27; cdr3_aa: CASSLGGGRWETQYF; cdr3_nt: TGTGCCAGCAGTTTAGGTGGGGGGCGCTGGGAGACCCAGTACTTC
clone_size: NA; j_call: TRBJ2-3; d_call: NA; v_call: TRBV28; cdr3_aa: CAISAGLVTDTQYF; cdr3_nt: TGTGCCATCTCGGCGGGACTTGTCACAGATACGCAGTATTTT
clone_size: once; j_call: TRBJ2-7; d_call: TRBD2; v_call: TRBV5-1; cdr3_aa: CASSLMTSGSSYEQYF; cdr3_nt: TGCGCCAGCAGCTTGATGACTAGCGGGAGTTCCTACGAGCAGTACTTC
clone_size: NA; j_call: TRBJ1-1; d_call: NA; v_call: TRBV29-1; cdr3_aa: CSVYGEGPGTEAFF; cdr3_nt: TGCAGCGTTTATGGAGAGGGGCCGGGAACTGAAGCTTTCTTT
clone_size: NA; j_call: TRBJ2-3; d_call: TRBD2; v_call: TRBV25-1; cdr3_aa: CASIGVAGFTDTQYF; cdr3_nt: TGTGCCAGCATAGGGGTAGCGGGCTTCACAGATACGCAGTATTTT
clone_size: NA; j_call: TRBJ2-7; d_call: TRBD1; v_call: TRBV6-5; cdr3_aa: CASSHSTGVDEQYF; cdr3_nt: TGTGCCAGCAGTCACTCGACAGGGGTTGACGAGCAGTACTTC